The T cell receptor (beta chain) described here comes from a study of cytomegalovirus exposure and HLA in healthy donors. The overall study: Around 81% of several hundred genotyped donors fell in the Caucasian-associated ancestry cluster.

Findings and limits, study-wide: A later analysis linked a missense variant in DCLRE1C to the trimming of TCR beta V and J genes.

In the case of this clone: The antigen remains unidentified.

Primers for the PCR totalled 60 Vbeta and 13 Jbeta. The assay was immunoSEQ multiplex PCR, and TCRdb's table has in-frame clones only and misses some. The sample lists over 45,000 clones, around 81% occurring once. The receptor was derived from a boy between 10 and 17 years old in good health and CMV-seropositive. The sequencing input was PBMCs.

The DNA for the CDR3 is TGTGCCAGCAGCGCGTCGACAGGGGCCAATTCACCCCTCCACTTT. Amino acid sequence: CASSASTGANSPLHF. The V call is TRBV9, the J call TRBJ1-6; 8 bases are shared with TRBD1. Per germline, CDR1 SGDLS and CDR2 YYNGEE. Trimming at V came to 3 bases and at J to 7 bases, leaving 6 bases not matched to a gene. This CDR3 comprises 15 residues.